This is a list of T cell receptor beta chains from one sample in a study of cytomegalovirus exposure and HLA in healthy donors. This table comes from immunoSEQ multiplex PCR, and its TCRdb copy is limited to in-frame clones, with some not included. The sample holds fewer than 200,000 clones, over 60% seen once. The sequencing sample was made of PBMCs. The receptors originated from a girl between 5 and 17 years old in good health and CMV-seronegative. Each CDR3 is given with its conserved first and last residue. The D gene is left open where the match is weak. Only part of the rows carry a size: once, few, many, or a class if the clone is expanded.

>TRBJ2-2|TRBV5-1|NA|NA
CASSLVQGNTGELFF
TGCGCCAGCAGCTTGGTTCAGGGGAACACCGGGGAGCTGTTTTTT
>TRBJ2-5|TRBV6-6|NA|NA
CASGQSQETQYF
TGTGCCAGCGGACAGTCACAAGAGACCCAGTACTTC
>TRBJ1-1|TRBV11-2|NA|NA
CASSLDGGMGDTEAFF
TGTGCCAGCAGCTTAGATGGGGGGATGGGGGACACTGAAGCTTTCTTT
>TRBJ2-7|TRBV28|TRBD1|NA
CASSFGTGEGEQYF
TGTGCCAGCAGTTTCGGGACAGGGGAGGGTGAGCAGTACTTC
>TRBJ2-3|TRBV9|TRBD2|NA
CASSGEAGGYTDTQYF
TGTGCCAGCAGCGGAGAAGCGGGGGGCTACACAGATACGCAGTATTTT
>TRBJ1-1|TRBV5-1|NA|NA
CASTRTGNTEAFF
TGCGCCAGCACTCGGACTGGGAACACTGAAGCTTTCTTT
>TRBJ1-5|TRBV18|TRBD1|once
CASSPPGTGWQPQHF
TGTGCCAGCTCACCACCTGGGACAGGCTGGCAGCCCCAGCATTTT
>TRBJ2-7|TRBV7-9|NA|NA
CASSLIGGSNEQYF
TGTGCCAGCAGCTTGATAGGAGGGAGTAACGAGCAGTACTTC
>TRBJ2-1|TRBV9|TRBD2|NA
CASSVGLAGGRDEQFF
TGTGCCAGCAGCGTCGGACTAGCGGGGGGTAGGGATGAGCAGTTCTTC
>TRBJ2-2|TRBV7-2|NA|NA
CASSLGGLNGELFF
TGTGCCAGCAGCTTGGGGGGACTTAACGGGGAGCTGTTTTTT
>TRBJ1-5|TRBV6-5|NA|NA
CASSSQDQPQHF
TGTGCCAGCAGTTCCCAGGATCAGCCCCAGCATTTT
>TRBJ1-5|TRBV4-1|NA|few
CASSQEGPGKQPQHF
TGCGCCAGCAGCCAAGAAGGGCCAGGGAAACAGCCCCAGCATTTT
>TRBJ1-1|TRBV5-1|NA|NA
CASSLDRAALAFF
TGCGCCAGCAGCTTGGACAGGGCAGCCCTCGCTTTCTTT